What follows are 21 T cell receptor beta chains derived from one specimen sequenced in a study of blood T cell repertoires in COVID-19. Profiled with immunoSEQ multiplex PCR; TCRdb holds only in-frame clones, not every one. The sample has about 130,000 clones, about 86% seen once. Specimen: peripheral blood. These receptors were taken from a woman older than 75 with acute or convalescent COVID-19.

J is TRBJ1-1 and V is TRBV27; D may be TRBD1 (5 bases). CDR3 length equals 14 residues. V was clipped by 5 bases and J by 4 bases, with 14 bases between them. Germline V gene lookup returns CDR1 MNHEY and CDR2 SMNVEV (reference sequence). Here the CDR3 reads CASSPPGRGTEAFF. CDR3 in DNA: TGTGCCAGCAGTCCCCCGGGGAGGGGCACTGAAGCTTTCTTT.

The chain has TRBV19 and TRBJ2-7; D is possibly TRBD2 (6 bases). The CDR3 has 15 amino acids. Per germline, CDR1 LNHDA and CDR2 SQIVND (reference sequence). V shed 6 bases and J shed 2 bases, with 17 bases lying between them. The CDR3 sequence: CASSRGMGSTYEQYF. The CDR3 nucleotides are TGTGCCAGTAGCCGGGGGATGGGCAGTACCTACGAGCAGTACTTC.

The chain combines TRBV30 with TRBJ2-5, with D maybe TRBD2 (5 bases). CDR3 length equals 13 residues. Germline CDR1 and CDR2: GTSNPN and SVGIG (reference sequence). Trimming took 3 bases from V and 2 from J, leaving 10 bases between them. CDR3 region: CAWRFRGQETQYF. CDR3 nucleotide sequence: TGTGCCTGGAGGTTCCGGGGACAAGAGACCCAGTACTTC.

This sequence joins TRBV7-2 and TRBJ1-5; TRBD1 might be the D (6 bases). The V end was cut by 3 bases, the J end by 7 bases, with 13 bases between. The CDR3 spans 14 residues. Germline CDR1 and CDR2: SGHTA and FQGNSA. CDR3 nucleotide sequence: TGTGCCAGCAGCTTTTCACAACAGGGACAGCCCCAGCATTTT. Amino acid sequence: CASSFSQQGQPQHF.

The rearrangement links TRBV19 to TRBJ2-1, with a possible D match to TRBD1 (5 bases). Trimming removed 1 base from V and 8 bases from J, with 12 bases in between. Germline values: CDR1 LNHDA, CDR2 SQIVND (reference sequence). This CDR3 comprises 14 residues. The CDR3 reads CASSIVGVGDEQFF. For the CDR3, the DNA is TGTGCCAGTAGTATAGTAGGGGTTGGCGATGAGCAGTTCTTC.

V usage is TRBV29-1 and J usage is TRBJ2-2; D gene ambiguous. This CDR3 has 11 amino acids. Germline CDR1 and CDR2: SQVTM and ANQGSEA. Trimming took off 3 bases at V and 8 bases at J, with 7 bases between the two ends. The CDR3 here is CSVDQAGELFF. The CDR3 region has the DNA TGCAGCGTTGACCAGGCGGGGGAGCTGTTTTTT.

The chain couples TRBV7-6 to TRBJ1-2; the D is unclear. With 1 base removed from V and 0 bases from J, the gap between germline ends came to 9 bases. The CDR3 extends over 15 amino acids. CDR1 and CDR2 from the germline V gene are SGHVS and FNYEAQ. The CDR3 sequence: CASSLGPSANYGYTF. Here the CDR3 DNA reads TGTGCCAGCAGCTTAGGCCCCTCAGCTAACTATGGCTACACCTTC.

The rearrangement uses TRBV7-2 and TRBJ2-3; 10 bases line up with TRBD2. The germline CDR1 and CDR2 sequences are SGHTA and FQGNSA. CDR3 length: 17 amino acids. Trimming took 2 bases from V and 4 from J; bases not matched to a gene: 9. The CDR3 reads CASSLLGSGGSADTQYF. The CDR3 nucleotides read TGTGCCAGCAGCTTACTTGGTAGCGGGGGGTCTGCAGATACGCAGTATTTT. Full variable domain (outside the CDR3, taken from reference TRBV7-2 and TRBJ2-3): GAGVSQSPSNKVTEKGKDVELRCDPISGHTALYWYRQSLGQGLEFLIYFQGNSAPDKSGLPSDRFSAERTGGSVSTLTIQRTQQEDSAVYLCASSLLGSGGSADTQYFGPGTRLTVL.

The genes are TRBV18 and TRBJ2-5; the match to TRBD2 covers 8 bases. The CDR3 runs 17 residues. Germline CDR1 reads KGHSH; CDR2 reads LQKENI. The junction had 12 bases not matched to a gene; V was cut back by 1 base and J by 5 bases. The CDR3 DNA is TGTGCCAGCTCACCACAACCCGGATTTACGGGGGGGGAGACCCAGTACTTC. Amino acids: CASSPQPGFTGGETQYF.

The chain recombines TRBV27 with TRBJ2-1; the D gene is possibly TRBD2 (6 bases). The CDR3 is 16 residues long. The germline V and J ends were trimmed by 5 bases and 11 bases, with 25 bases remaining between them. Germline V lookup: CDR1 MNHEY, CDR2 SMNVEV (reference sequence). CDR3 sequence reads: CASSTDGTGVEGKQFF. In DNA, the CDR3 is TGTGCCAGCAGTACCGACGGGACTGGAGTTGAAGGCAAGCAGTTCTTC.

V usage is TRBV11-3 and J usage is TRBJ1-1, with 7 bases lining up with TRBD1. Germline lookup yields CDR1 SGHNT and CDR2 YENEEA. The CDR3 is made up of 15 amino acids. The J segment lost 0 bases and the V segment lost 5 bases, leaving 6 bases of the junction unmatched. The DNA of the CDR3 is TGTGCCAGCAGCCGGAGACAGGGCTTGAACACTGAAGCTTTCTTT. It codes for CASSRRQGLNTEAFF. Using reference TRBV11-3 and TRBJ1-1 for the parts outside the CDR3, the full variable domain is EAGVVQSPRYKIIEKKQPVAFWCNPISGHNTLYWYLQNLGQGPELLIRYENEEAVDDSQLPKDRFSAERLKGVDSTLKIQPAELGDSAVYLCASSRRQGLNTEAFFGQGTRLTVV.

This chain uses TRBV10-3 with TRBJ1-6; 7 bases align to TRBD1. This CDR3 spans 14 amino acids. The germline CDR1 and CDR2 sequences are ENHRY and SYGVKD. With V trimmed by 4 bases and J by 10 bases, 7 bases remained unmatched. The DNA of the CDR3 is TGTGCCATCAGTGCGACAGGGCGCGACTCACCCCTCCACTTT. It yields the protein CAISATGRDSPLHF.

The rearrangement joins TRBV12-3 or TRBV12-4 to TRBJ1-1, with D unclear. The CDR3 loop spans 13 amino acids. Trimming took 7 bases from V and 7 from J, leaving 16 bases between them. The CDR3 region has the DNA TGTGCCAGCACCCCGGGGAGGAGAGGTGAAGCTTTCTTT. Protein: CASTPGRRGEAFF.

The V and J genes are TRBV11-3 and TRBJ2-7, with a possible D match to TRBD1 (6 bases). Per the germline V gene, CDR1 is SGHNT and CDR2 is YENEEA. The V gene lost 0 bases and the J gene lost 4 bases, with 13 bases spanning the gap. The CDR3 is 15 amino acids. The CDR3 reads CASSLDSEGGYEQYF. For the CDR3, the DNA is TGTGCCAGCAGCTTAGATTCAGAAGGGGGATACGAGCAGTACTTC.

V is TRBV30 and J is TRBJ1-2, with D unclear. This CDR3 has 14 amino acids. Germline CDR1 and CDR2: GTSNPN and SVGIG (reference sequence). Between the trimmed V and J ends, which lost 0 bases and 4 bases, there was a span of 12 bases. This CDR3 is CAWSVEGLGYGYTF. As DNA, the CDR3 is TGTGCCTGGAGTGTAGAGGGTCTGGGCTATGGCTACACCTTC.

This clone appeared once. V is TRBV20-1 and J is TRBJ1-2; D perhaps matches TRBD1 (5 bases). The V end lost 3 bases, the J end lost 5 bases, and 13 bases lay between the germline ends. The CDR3 spans 13 residues. Germline CDR1 reads DFQATT; CDR2 reads SNEGSKA (reference sequence). The CDR3: CSASERGAYGYTF. CDR3 coding DNA: TGCAGTGCTAGTGAAAGGGGCGCGTATGGCTACACCTTC.

This clone came up once. The V and J genes are TRBV6-1 and TRBJ2-5, with D perhaps matching TRBD2 (7 bases). The CDR3 extends over 18 amino acids. Trimming removed 2 bases at V and 4 bases at J, with 23 bases between. From germline, CDR1 is MNHNS and CDR2 SASEGT. For the CDR3, the DNA is TGTGCCAGCAGTGAAAGGTTTGGGGGGGCTTTGATCTTAGAGACCCAGTACTTC. It codes for CASSERFGGALILETQYF.

The rearrangement links TRBV19 to TRBJ2-3, with no clear D. Per germline, CDR1 LNHDA and CDR2 SQIVND (reference sequence). The CDR3 runs 11 residues. The V and J ends lost 4 bases and 4 bases respectively, with 3 bases between them. The chain's CDR3 is CASSTADTQYF. CDR3 nucleotide sequence: TGTGCCAGTAGTACCGCAGATACGCAGTATTTT.

The chain recombines TRBV15 with TRBJ2-7; 9 bases agree with TRBD1. Germline trimming cut 3 bases from V and 4 bases from J; bases unmatched to any gene: 7. Germline V gene data show CDR1 as LNHNV and CDR2 as YYDKDF (reference sequence). This CDR3 comprises 15 residues. The DNA of the CDR3 is TGTGCCACCAGCAGTAACCCGGGACAGGGTTACGAGCAGTACTTC. This encodes CATSSNPGQGYEQYF.

V and J are TRBV4-1 and TRBJ2-1, with D maybe TRBD2 (6 bases). Germline lookup yields CDR1 MGHRA and CDR2 YSYEKL. CDR3 length equals 15 residues. V lost 4 bases and J 7 bases, leaving 17 bases between the germline ends. In nucleotides, the CDR3 is TGCGCCAGCAGCCGAGGCGGCGGGGTAACGAATGAGCAGTTCTTC. Its protein product is CASSRGGGVTNEQFF.

This chain links TRBV18 with TRBJ1-1, with 8 bases matching TRBD1. Germline loops: CDR1 KGHSH, CDR2 LQKENI. Trimming took 3 bases from V and 11 from J; bases not matched to a gene: 11. This CDR3 region has 14 residues. CDR3 sequence: CASSPSQGVLGAFF. Here the CDR3 DNA reads TGTGCCAGCTCACCGTCACAGGGGGTTCTGGGCGCTTTCTTT.